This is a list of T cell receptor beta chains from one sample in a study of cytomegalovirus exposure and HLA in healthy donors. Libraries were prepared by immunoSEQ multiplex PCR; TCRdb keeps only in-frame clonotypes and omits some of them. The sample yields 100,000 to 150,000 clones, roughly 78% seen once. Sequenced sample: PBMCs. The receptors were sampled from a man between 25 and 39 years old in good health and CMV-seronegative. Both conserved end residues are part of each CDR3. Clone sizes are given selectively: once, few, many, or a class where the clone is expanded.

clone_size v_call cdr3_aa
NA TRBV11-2 CASSLGPGLLDTGELFF
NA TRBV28 CASSSGQGTEKLFF
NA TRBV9 CASSGGGSRYEQYF
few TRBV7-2 CASSPSRDTDTQYF
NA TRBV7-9 CASSFPDKLNEQYF
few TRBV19 CASSPQGPYQPQHF
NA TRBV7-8 CASSSETAANTGELFF
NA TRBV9 CASSPTGGAAYRTDTQYF
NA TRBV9 CASSHVRRNYGYTF
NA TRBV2 CASRPGQSYEQYF
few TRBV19 CASTRREAGELFF
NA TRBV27 CASSLVAGGAPYEQYF
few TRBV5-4 CASSYGNTGELFF
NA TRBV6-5 CASSYQAYYGYTF